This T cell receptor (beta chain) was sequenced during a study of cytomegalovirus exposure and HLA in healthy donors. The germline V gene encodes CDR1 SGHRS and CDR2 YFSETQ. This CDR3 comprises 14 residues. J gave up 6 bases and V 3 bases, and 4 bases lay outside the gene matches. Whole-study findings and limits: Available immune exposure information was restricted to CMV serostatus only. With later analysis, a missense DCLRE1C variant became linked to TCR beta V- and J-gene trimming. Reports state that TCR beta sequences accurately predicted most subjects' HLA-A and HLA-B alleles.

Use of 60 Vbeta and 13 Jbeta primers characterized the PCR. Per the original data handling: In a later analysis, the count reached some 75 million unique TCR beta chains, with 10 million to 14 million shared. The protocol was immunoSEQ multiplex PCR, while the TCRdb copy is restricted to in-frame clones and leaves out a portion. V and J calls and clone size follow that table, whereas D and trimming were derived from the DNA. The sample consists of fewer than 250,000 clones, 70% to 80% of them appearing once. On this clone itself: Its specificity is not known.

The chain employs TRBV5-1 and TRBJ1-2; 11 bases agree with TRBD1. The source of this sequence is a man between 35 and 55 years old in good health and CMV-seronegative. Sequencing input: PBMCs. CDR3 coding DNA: TGCGCCAGCAGCTCAGGGACAGGGGGAGATGGCTACACCTTC. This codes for CASSSGTGGDGYTF.